The T cell receptor (beta chain) described here comes from a study of blood T cell repertoires in COVID-19 (dated by TCRdb to the early 2020s). Background on the whole study: Collaborator samples came from the United States, Italy and Spain and covered acute and convalescent phases of COVID-19. The material from the prospective study consisted of cDNA or gDNA derived from T cells, B-cell-depleted T cells, or PBMCs. The dataset comprised deeply sampled blood TCRbeta repertoires from subjects exposed to, actively infected with, or recovered from COVID-19. A freely available public database, intended as a resource for researchers studying the immune response to SARS-CoV-2, is where the repertoires were released. The samples were drawn from the first 160 participants of the ongoing ImmuneRACE study and from more than 1,000 subjects provided by 6 global collaborators. Sample metadata almost always included a de-identified subject ID, COVID-19 status, age in years and sex. HLA class I and class II types, where available, came from metadata supplied by the sample provider rather than from assay-based typing. General study outcomes and caveats: Clinical and demographic metadata were provided uncurated, with the amount varying by source and participant.

The immunoSEQ Assay, a bias-controlled multiplex PCR, was used to amplify TCRbeta CDR3 regions from genomic DNA. Turning to the authors' computational methods: The number of nucleated cells in each sample was estimated from the amplification of reference gene primers within the assay. To quantify the absolute abundance of each unique TCRbeta CDR3 rearrangement, sequence reads were collapsed and filtered. For each sample, productive Simpson clonality was calculated by taking the square root of Simpson's diversity index across productive rearrangements. TCRdb provides this immuneACCESS table in a form limited to in-frame rearrangements. Some clones are lacking; in checked studies, under half of them reflect an unresolved V gene, and why the rest are absent is not known. Clone size and the V and J calls come from that table; the DNA yielded D and trimming. A total of about 250,000 clones appear in this sample, approximately 90% of them only once. 3% of the sample goes to the ten largest clones.

The CDR3 measures 17 amino acids from cysteine to phenylalanine. The retained sequence is limited to the CDR3, 51 bases, with the frame set at the first base. For this chain, trimming is 0 bases at the V end and 3 bases at the J end, and the number of junction bases without a gene match is 7. The germline V gene (reference sequence) sets CDR1 to MNHEY and CDR2 to SMNVEV. Worth noting for this clone: Its antigen remains undetermined. Base qualities are not at hand, and no much larger clone is one base apart.

Whole blood was collected in K2EDTA tubes by collaborating institutions according to the institutions' own protocols. For TCRbeta analysis, collaborators shipped samples as frozen whole blood, isolated PBMCs, or DNA extracted from either of those sample types. Sequenced sample: peripheral blood. This receptor was taken from a man aged 18 to 29 with active or convalescent COVID-19. The chain joins TRBV27 to TRBJ1-2; 10 of the junction bases match TRBD1. At the DNA level, the sequence is TGTGCCAGCAGTTTATCCGGGACAGGGGTTATCTACTATGGCTACACCTTC. It encodes CASSLSGTGVIYYGYTF.